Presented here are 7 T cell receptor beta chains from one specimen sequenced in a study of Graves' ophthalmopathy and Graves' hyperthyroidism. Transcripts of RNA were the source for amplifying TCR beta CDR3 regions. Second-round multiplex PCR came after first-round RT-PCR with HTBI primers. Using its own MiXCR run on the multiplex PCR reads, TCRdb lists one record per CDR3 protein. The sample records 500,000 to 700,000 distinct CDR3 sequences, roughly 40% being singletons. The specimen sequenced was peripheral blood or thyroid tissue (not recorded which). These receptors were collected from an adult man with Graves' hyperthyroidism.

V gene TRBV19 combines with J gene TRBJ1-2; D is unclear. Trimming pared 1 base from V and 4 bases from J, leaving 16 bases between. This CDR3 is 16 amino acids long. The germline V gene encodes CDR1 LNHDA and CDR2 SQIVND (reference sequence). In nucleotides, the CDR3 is TGTGCCAGTAGTATAGCTCGACCGAGCGTGCCCTATGGCTACACCTTC. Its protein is CASSIARPSVPYGYTF.

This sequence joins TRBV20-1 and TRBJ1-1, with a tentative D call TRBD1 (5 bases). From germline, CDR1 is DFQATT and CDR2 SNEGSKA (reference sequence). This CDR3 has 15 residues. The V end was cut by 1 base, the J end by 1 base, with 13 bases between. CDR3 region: CSARVADTTNTEAFF. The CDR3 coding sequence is TGCAGTGCTAGAGTAGCGGACACGACGAACACTGAAGCTTTCTTT.

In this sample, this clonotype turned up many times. CDR3 in amino acids: CASNSITRPGELFF. Written as DNA, the CDR3 is TGTGCCAGCAACTCGATAACGAGGCCCGGGGAGCTGTTTTTT. The chain uses TRBV14 and TRBJ2-2; D is unclear. In germline, CDR1 is SGHDN, CDR2 FVKESK. V was shortened by 7 bases and J by 6 bases, with 15 bases between the two germline ends. CDR3 length: 14 residues.

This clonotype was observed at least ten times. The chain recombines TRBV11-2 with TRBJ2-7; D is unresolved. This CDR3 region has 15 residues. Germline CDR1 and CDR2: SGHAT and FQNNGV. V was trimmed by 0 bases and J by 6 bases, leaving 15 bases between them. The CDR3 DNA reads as TGTGCCAGCAGCTTAGATCTTTCTGTCCTGTCCGAGCAGTACTTC. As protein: CASSLDLSVLSEQYF.

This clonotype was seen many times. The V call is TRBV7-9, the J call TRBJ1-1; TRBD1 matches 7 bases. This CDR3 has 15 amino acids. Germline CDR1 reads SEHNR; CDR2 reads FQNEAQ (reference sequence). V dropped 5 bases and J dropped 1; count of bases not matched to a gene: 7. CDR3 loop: CASSPNRGPNTEAFF. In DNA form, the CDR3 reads TGTGCCAGCAGCCCAAACAGGGGTCCGAACACTGAAGCTTTCTTT. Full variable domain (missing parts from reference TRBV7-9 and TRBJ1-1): DTGVSQNPRHKITKRGQNVTFRCDPISEHNRLYWYRQTLGQGPEFLTYFQNEAQLEKSRLLSDRFSAERPKGSFSTLEIQRTEQGDSAMYLCASSPNRGPNTEAFFGQGTRLTVV.

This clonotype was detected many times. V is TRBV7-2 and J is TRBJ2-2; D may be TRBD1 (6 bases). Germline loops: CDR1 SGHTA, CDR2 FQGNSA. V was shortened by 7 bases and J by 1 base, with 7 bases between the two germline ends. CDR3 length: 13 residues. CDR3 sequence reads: CASTQGNTGELFF. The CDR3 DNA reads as TGTGCCAGCACACAGGGGAACACCGGGGAGCTGTTTTTT.

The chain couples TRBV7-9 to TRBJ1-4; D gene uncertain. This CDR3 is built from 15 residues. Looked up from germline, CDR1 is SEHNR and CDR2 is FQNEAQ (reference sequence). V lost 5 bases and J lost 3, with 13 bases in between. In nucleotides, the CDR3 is TGTGCCAGCAGCCCCAGCGGGAAGGCTAATGAAAAACTGTTTTTT. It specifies CASSPSGKANEKLFF.